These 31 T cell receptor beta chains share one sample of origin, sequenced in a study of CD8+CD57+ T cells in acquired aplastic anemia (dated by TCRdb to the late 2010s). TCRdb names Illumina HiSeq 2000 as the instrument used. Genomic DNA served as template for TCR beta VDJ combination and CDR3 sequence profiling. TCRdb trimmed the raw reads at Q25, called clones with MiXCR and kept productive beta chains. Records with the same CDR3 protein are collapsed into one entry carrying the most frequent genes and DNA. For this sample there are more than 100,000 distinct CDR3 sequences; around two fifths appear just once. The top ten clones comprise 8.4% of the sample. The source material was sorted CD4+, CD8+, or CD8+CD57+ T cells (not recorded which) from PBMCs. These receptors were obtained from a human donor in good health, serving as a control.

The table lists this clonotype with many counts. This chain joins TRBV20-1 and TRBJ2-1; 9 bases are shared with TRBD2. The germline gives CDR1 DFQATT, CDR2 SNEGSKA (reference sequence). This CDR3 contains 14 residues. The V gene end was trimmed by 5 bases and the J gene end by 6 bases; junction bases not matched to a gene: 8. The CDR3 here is CSAERLAVLNEQFF. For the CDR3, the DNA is TGCAGTGCTGAGCGACTAGCGGTCCTCAATGAGCAGTTCTTC.

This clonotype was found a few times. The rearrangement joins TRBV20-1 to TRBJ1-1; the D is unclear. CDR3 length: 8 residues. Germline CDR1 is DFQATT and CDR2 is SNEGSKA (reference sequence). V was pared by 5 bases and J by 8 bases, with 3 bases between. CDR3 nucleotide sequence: TGCAGTGCTGCGGAAGCTTTCTTT. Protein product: CSAAEAFF.

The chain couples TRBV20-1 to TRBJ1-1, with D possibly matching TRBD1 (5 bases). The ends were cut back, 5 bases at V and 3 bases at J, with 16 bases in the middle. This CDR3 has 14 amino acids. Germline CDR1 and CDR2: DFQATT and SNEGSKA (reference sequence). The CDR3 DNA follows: TGCAGTGCTCGGACACCAACTAGAGACACTGAAGCTTTCTTT. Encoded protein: CSARTPTRDTEAFF.

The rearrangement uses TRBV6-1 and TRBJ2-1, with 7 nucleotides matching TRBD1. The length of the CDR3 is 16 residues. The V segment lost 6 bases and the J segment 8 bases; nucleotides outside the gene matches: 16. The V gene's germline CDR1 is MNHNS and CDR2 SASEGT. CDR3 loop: CASSPNRARQGYEQFF. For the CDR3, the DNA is TGTGCCAGCAGCCCAAACCGCGCCCGACAGGGTTATGAGCAGTTCTTC.

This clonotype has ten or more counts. CDR3 DNA sequence: TGTGCCAGCAGTTTATCCGGGGCACGCGATACGCAGTATTTT. It is translated as CASSLSGARDTQYF. The chain recombines TRBV12-3 or TRBV12-4 with TRBJ2-3; the D gene could be TRBD1 or TRBD2 (5 bases each). V gave up 2 bases and J gave up 6 bases, with 12 bases separating them. The CDR3 contains 14 residues.

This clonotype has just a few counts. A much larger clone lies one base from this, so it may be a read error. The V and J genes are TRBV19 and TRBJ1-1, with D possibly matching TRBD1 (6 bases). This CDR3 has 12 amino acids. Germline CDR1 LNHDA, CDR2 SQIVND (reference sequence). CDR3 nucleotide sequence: TGTACCACGGTACAGGGAGGCACTGAAGCTTTCTTT. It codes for CTTVQGGTEAFF.

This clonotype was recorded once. DNA for the CDR3: TGTGCCAGCAGCTCCGCGGGACAGTATGGCTACACCTTC. It specifies CASSSAGQYGYTF. This chain connects TRBV7-9 to TRBJ1-2; TRBD1 aligns across 7 bases. CDR3 length: 13 amino acids. Looked up from germline, CDR1 is SEHNR and CDR2 is FQNEAQ (reference sequence). Trimming took 4 bases from V and 5 from J; bases not matched to a gene: 4.

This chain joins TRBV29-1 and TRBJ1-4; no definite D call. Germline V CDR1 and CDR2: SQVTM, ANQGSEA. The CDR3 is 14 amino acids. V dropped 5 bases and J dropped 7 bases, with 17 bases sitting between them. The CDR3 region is CSVSHGAKGEKLFF. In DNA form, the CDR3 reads TGCAGCGTTTCTCACGGAGCGAAAGGTGAAAAACTGTTTTTT.

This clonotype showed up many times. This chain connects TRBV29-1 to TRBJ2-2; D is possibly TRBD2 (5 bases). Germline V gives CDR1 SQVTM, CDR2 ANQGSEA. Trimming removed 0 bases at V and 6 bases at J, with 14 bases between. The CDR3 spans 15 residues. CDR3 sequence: CSVEESSGVPGELFF. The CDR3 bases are TGCAGCGTTGAAGAATCCAGCGGTGTGCCCGGGGAGCTGTTTTTT.

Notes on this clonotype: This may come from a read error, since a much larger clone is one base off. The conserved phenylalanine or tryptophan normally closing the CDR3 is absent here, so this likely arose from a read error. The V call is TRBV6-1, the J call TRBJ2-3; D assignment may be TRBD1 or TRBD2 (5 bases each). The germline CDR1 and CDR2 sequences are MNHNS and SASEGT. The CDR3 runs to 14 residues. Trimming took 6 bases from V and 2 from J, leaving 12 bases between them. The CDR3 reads CASRPWGNTDTQYL. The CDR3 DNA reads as TGTGCCAGCAGGCCCTGGGGGAACACAGATACGCAGTATCTT.

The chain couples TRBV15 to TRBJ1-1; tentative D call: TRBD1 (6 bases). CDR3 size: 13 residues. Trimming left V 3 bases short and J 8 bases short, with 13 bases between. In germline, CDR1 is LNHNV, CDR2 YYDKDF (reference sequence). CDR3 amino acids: CATSSRFGQEAFF. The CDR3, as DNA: TGTGCCACCAGCAGCAGATTTGGACAGGAAGCTTTCTTT.

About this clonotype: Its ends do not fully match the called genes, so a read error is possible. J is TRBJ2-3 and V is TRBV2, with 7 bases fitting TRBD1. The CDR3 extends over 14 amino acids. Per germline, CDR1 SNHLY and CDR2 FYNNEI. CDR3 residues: CASSRQGGTDTQYF. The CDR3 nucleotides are TGTGCCAGCAGTCGACAGGGTGGCACGGATACGCAGTATTTT.

CDR3 residues: CATSRRPVQAINSPLHF. CDR3 nucleotides: TGTGCCACCAGCAGGAGACCGGTTCAAGCTATAAATTCACCCCTCCACTTT. This rearrangement joins TRBV15 to TRBJ1-6; D gene uncertain. The CDR3 has 17 amino acids. Germline V gene data show CDR1 as LNHNV and CDR2 as YYDKDF (reference sequence). V dropped 3 bases and J dropped 7 bases, with 19 bases sitting between them.

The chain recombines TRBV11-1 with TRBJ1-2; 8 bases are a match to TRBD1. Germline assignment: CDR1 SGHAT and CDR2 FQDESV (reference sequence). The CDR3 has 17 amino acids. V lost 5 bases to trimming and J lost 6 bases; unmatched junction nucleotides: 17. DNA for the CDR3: TGTGCCAGCAGCCCGACGCAGGGGGCAGGGGGCGTAAATGGCTACACCTTC. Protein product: CASSPTQGAGGVNGYTF.

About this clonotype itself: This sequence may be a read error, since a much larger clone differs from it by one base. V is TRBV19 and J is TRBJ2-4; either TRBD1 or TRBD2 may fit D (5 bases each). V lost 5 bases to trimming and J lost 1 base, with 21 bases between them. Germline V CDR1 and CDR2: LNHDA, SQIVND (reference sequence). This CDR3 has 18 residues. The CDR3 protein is CASSPVIGGGRAKNIQYF. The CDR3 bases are TGTGCCAGTAGTCCCGTAATCGGTGGGGGTCGCGCCAAAAACATTCAGTACTTC. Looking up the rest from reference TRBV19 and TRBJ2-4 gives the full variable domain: DGGITQSPKYLFRKEGQNVTLSCEQNLNHDAMYWYRQDPGQGLRLIYYSQIVNDFQKGDIAEGYSVSREKKESFPLTVTSAQKNPTAFYLCASSPVIGGGRAKNIQYFGAGTRLSVL.

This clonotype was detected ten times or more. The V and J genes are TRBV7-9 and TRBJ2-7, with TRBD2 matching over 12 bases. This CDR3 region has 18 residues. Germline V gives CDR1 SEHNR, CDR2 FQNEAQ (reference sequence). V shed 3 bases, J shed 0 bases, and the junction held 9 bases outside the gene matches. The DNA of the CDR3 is TGTGCCAGCAGCTTCGGACTAGCGGGACCTCCTAACTCCTACGAGCAGTACTTC. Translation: CASSFGLAGPPNSYEQYF. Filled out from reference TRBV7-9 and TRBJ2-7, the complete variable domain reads DTGVSQNPRHKITKRGQNVTFRCDPISEHNRLYWYRQTLGQGPEFLTYFQNEAQLEKSRLLSDRFSAERPKGSFSTLEIQRTEQGDSAMYLCASSFGLAGPPNSYEQYFGPGTRLTVT.

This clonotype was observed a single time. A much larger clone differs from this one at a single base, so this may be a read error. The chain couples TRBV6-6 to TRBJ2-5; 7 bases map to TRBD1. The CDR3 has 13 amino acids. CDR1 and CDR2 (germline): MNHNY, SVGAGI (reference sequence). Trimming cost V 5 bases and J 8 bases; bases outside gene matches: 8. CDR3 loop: CASSPLTGQTQYF. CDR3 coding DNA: TGTGCCAGCAGTCCTTTGACAGGGCAAACCCAGTACTTC.

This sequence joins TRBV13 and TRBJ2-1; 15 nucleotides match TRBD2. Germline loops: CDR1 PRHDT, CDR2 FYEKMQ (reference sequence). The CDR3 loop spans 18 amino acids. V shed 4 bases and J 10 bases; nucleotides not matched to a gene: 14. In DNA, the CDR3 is TGTGCCAGCAGCTCCGAGCATGGACTAGCGGGGGGGTTAGGCGAGCAGTTCTTC. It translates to CASSSEHGLAGGLGEQFF.

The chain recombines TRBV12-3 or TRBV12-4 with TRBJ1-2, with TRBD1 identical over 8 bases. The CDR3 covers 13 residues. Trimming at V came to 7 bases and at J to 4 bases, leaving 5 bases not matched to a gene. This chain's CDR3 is CASTETGAYGYTF. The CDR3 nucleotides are TGTGCCAGCACCGAGACAGGGGCCTATGGCTACACCTTC.

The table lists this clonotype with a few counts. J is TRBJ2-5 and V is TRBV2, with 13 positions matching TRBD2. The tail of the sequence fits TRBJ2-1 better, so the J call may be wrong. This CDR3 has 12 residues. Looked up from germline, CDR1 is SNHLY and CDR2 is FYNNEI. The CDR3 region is CATSGRGNEQFF. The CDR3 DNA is TGTGCTACTAGCGGGAGGGGCAATGAGCAGTTCTTC.

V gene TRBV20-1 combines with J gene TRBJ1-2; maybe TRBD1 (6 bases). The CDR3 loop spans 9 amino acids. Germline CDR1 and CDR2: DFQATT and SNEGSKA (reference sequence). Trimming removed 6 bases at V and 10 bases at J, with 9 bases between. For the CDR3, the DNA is TGCAGTGCGGCGGGGGCCTACACCTTC. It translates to CSAAGAYTF.

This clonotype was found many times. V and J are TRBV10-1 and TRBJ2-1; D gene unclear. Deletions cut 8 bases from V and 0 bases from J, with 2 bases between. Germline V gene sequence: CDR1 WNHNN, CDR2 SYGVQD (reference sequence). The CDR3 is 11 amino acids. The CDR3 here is CASASYNEQFF. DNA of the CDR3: TGCGCCAGCGCCTCCTACAATGAGCAGTTCTTC.

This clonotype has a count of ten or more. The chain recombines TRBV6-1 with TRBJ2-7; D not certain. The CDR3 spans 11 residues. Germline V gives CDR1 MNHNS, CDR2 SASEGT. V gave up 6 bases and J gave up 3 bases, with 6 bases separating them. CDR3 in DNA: TGTGCCAGCAGCCGAGGCTACGAGCAGTACTTC. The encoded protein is CASSRGYEQYF.

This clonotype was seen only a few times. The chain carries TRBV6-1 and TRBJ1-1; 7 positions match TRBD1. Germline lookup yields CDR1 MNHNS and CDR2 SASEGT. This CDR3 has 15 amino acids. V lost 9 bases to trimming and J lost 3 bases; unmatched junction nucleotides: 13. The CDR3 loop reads CASTSRGRSDTEAFF. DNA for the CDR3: TGTGCCAGTACCAGCAGGGGGAGGTCCGACACTGAAGCTTTCTTT.

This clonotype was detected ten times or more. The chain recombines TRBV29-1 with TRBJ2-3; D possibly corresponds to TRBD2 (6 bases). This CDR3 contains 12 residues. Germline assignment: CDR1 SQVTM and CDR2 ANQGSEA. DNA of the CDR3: TGCGGATGGAATGGAGGGCCGAATACGCAGTATTTT. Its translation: CGWNGGPNTQYF.

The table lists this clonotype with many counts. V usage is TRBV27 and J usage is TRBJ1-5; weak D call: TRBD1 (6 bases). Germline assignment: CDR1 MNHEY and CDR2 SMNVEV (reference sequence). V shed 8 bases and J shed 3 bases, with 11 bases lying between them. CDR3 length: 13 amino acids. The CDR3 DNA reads TGTGCCAGCGGACAGCCTTCCAATCAGCCCCAGCATTTT. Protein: CASGQPSNQPQHF.

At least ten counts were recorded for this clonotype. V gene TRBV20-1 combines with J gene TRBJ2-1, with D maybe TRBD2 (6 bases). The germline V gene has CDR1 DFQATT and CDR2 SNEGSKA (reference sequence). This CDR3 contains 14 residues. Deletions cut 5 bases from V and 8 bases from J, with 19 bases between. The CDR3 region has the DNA TGCAGTGCTCCCCTTTGGCGGGAAGGCTATGAGCAGTTCTTC. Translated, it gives CSAPLWREGYEQFF.

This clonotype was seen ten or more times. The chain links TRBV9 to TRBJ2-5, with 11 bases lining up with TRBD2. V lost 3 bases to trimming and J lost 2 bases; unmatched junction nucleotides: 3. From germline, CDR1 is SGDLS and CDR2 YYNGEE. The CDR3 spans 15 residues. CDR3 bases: TGTGCCAGCAGCGGAGGACTAGCGGGTCAAGAGACCCAGTACTTC. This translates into CASSGGLAGQETQYF.

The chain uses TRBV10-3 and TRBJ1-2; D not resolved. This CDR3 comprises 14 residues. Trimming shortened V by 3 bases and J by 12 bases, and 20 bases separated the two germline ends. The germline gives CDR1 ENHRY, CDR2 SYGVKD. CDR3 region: CAISDQAPRSGNTF. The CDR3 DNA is TGTGCCATCAGTGATCAGGCACCACGCTCTGGAAACACCTTC.

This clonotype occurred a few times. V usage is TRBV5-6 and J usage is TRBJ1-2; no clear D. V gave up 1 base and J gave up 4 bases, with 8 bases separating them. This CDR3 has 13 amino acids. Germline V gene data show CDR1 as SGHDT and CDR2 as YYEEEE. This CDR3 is CASSLLGPYGYTF. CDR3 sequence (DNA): TGTGCCAGCAGCTTGCTCGGCCCCTATGGCTACACCTTC.

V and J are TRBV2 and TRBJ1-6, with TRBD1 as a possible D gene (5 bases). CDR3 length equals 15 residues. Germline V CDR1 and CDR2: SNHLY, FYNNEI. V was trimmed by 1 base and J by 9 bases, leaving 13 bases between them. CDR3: CASSEGGTGSSPLHF. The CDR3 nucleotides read TGTGCCAGCAGTGAAGGGGGGACGGGCAGTTCACCCCTCCACTTT.